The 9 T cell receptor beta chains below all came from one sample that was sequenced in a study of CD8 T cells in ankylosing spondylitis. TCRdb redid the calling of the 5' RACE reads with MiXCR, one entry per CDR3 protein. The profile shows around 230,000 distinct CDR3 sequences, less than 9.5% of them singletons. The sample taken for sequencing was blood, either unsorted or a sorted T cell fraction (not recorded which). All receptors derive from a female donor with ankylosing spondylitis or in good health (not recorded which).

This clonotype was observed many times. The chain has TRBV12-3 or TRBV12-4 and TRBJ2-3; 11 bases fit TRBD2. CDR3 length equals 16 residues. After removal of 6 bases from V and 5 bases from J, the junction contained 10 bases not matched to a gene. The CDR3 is CASSAVAGGFGDTQYF. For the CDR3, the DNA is TGTGCCAGCAGCGCCGTAGCGGGAGGGTTCGGAGATACGCAGTATTTT.

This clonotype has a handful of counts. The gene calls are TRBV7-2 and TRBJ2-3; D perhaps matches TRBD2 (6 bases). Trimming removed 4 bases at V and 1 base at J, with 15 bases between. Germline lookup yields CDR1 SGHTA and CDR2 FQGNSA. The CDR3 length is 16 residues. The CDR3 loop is CASSSVATSGTDTQYF. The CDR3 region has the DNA TGTGCCAGCAGCTCGGTTGCGACTAGTGGCACAGATACGCAGTATTTT. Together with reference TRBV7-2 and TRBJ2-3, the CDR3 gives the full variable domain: GAGVSQSPSNKVTEKGKDVELRCDPISGHTALYWYRQSLGQGLEFLIYFQGNSAPDKSGLPSDRFSAERTGGSVSTLTIQRTQQEDSAVYLCASSSVATSGTDTQYFGPGTRLTVL.

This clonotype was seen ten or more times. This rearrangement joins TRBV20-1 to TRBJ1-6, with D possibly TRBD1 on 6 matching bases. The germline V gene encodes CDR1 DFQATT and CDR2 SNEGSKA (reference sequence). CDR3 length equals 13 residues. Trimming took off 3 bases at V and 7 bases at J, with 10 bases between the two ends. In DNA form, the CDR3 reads TGCAGTGCTAGGAGGGGGGAAAATTCACCCCTCCACTTT. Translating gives CSARRGENSPLHF.

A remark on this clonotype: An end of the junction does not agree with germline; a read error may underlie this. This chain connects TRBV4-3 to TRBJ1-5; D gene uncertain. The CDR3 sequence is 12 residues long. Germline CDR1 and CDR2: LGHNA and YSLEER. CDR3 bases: TGCCCCAGCAACCAAGATCCGCAGCCCCAGCATTTT. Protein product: CPSNQDPQPQHF.

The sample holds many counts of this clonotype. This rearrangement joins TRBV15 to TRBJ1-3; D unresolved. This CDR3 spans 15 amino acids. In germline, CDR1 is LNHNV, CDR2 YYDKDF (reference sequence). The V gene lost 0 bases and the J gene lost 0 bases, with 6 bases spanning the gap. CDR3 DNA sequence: TGTGCCACCAGCAGAGATCGGGGCTCTGGAAACACCATATATTTT. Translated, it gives CATSRDRGSGNTIYF.

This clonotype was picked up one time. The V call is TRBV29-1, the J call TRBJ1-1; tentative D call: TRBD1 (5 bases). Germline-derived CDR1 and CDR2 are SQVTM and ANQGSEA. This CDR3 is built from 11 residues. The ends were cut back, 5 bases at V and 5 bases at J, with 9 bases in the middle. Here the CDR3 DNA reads TGCAGCGTTTTAGGGGCAACTGAAGCTTTCTTT. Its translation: CSVLGATEAFF.

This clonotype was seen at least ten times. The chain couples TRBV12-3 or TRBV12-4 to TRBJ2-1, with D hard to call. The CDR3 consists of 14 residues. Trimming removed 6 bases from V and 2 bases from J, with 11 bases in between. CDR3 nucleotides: TGTGCCAGCAGCCCGGAGCTGACCTACAATGAGCAGTTCTTC. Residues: CASSPELTYNEQFF.

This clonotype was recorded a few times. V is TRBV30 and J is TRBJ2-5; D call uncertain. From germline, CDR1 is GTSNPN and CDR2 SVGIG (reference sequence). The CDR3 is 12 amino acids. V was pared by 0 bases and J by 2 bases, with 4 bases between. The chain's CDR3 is CAWSVQQETQYF. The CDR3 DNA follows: TGTGCCTGGAGTGTACAGCAAGAGACCCAGTACTTC.

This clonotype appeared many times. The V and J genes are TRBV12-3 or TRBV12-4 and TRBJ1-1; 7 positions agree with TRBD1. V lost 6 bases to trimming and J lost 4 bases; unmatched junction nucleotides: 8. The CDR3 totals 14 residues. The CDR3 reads CASSLTGRGTEAFF. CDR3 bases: TGTGCCAGCAGCCTGACAGGGAGAGGCACTGAAGCTTTCTTT.